The present entry profiles one T cell receptor beta chain with its context. The CDR3 is 16 amino acids. With V trimmed by 3 bases and J by 9 bases, 14 bases remained unmatched. CDR1 is SGHNT and CDR2 is YENEEA in the germline V gene. The sample originates from a study of circulating tumor DNA in untreated peripheral T-cell lymphoma. The repertoire was sequenced with immunoSEQ multiplex PCR; TCRdb's copy has only in-frame clones and lacks some. The table has around 2,200 clones, approximately 82% seen once. Sequenced material: tumor tissue. This TCR came from a human donor with peripheral T-cell lymphoma. This chain links TRBV11-3 with TRBJ2-1; 7 nucleotides align to TRBD2. The CDR3 sequence is CASSFVLSGRAPEQFF. The CDR3 DNA follows: TGTGCCAGCAGCTTTGTTTTGTCGGGGAGGGCCCCTGAGCAGTTCTTC. The whole variable domain, remainder taken from reference TRBV11-3 and TRBJ2-1, is EAGVVQSPRYKIIEKKQPVAFWCNPISGHNTLYWYLQNLGQGPELLIRYENEEAVDDSQLPKDRFSAERLKGVDSTLKIQPAELGDSAVYLCASSFVLSGRAPEQFFGPGTRLTVL.